The rows below give T cell receptor beta chains drawn from one sample of a study of breast tumors, draining lymph nodes, adjacent tissues. MiXCR, run by TCRdb on the multiplex PCR reads, gives a single entry per CDR3 protein. The sample records under 70,000 distinct CDR3 sequences, 40% to 55% being singletons. Sequenced sample: breast tumor tissue. All receptors derive from a female donor with breast cancer. Some clones in this sample may be carry-over from other donors' samples. Both conserved end residues are part of each CDR3. Fields, in order: clone size, V gene, J gene, D gene, CDR3 protein, CDR3 DNA. A D gene is named only where the DNA matches it firmly. For some rows the clone size is stated as once, few or many, or as a class when expanded; others skip it.

.	TRBV11-2	TRBJ2-6	TRBD1	CASSPRPGTGFGGNVLTF	TGTGCCAGCAGCCCGCGTCCCGGGACAGGGTTTGGGGGAAACGTCCTGACTTTC
many	TRBV5-5	TRBJ2-7	TRBD1	CASSLTGAGYEQYF	TGTGCCAGCAGCTTGACAGGGGCCGGCTACGAGCAGTACTTC
.	TRBV7-9	TRBJ2-4	.	CASSLDSTAKNIQYF	TGTGCCAGCAGCTTAGATAGCACCGCCAAAAACATTCAGTACTTC
many	TRBV20-1	TRBJ2-4	.	CSARHNKGWITKNIQYF	TGCAGTGCTAGACACAATAAGGGTTGGATAACCAAAAACATTCAGTACTTC
many	TRBV10-3	TRBJ1-5	.	CAIKGDGNQPQHF	TGTGCCATCAAGGGGGATGGCAATCAGCCCCAGCATTTT
.	TRBV20-1	TRBJ2-2	TRBD1	CSVPTGNTGELLF	TGCAGTGTCCCGACAGGGAACACCGGGGAGCTGCTTTTT
many	TRBV29-1	TRBJ1-1	.	CSARPRRAEAFF	TGCAGCGCCCGTCCCAGACGGGCTGAAGCTTTCTTT
.	TRBV7-9	TRBJ1-2	.	CASTLTGTNYGYTF	TGTGCCAGCACTCTAACGGGGACTAACTATGGCTACACCTTC
.	TRBV19	TRBJ2-7	TRBD2	CASSTPPGTSGVSSYEQYF	TGTGCCAGTAGTACCCCACCCGGGACTAGCGGGGTGAGCTCCTACGAGCAGTACTTC
many	TRBV5-5	TRBJ2-7	TRBD1	CASSLGQGAYEQYF	TGTGCCAGCAGCTTGGGACAGGGGGCCTACGAGCAGTACTTC
.	TRBV24-1	TRBJ1-5	.	CATSAFGRDEVKPQHF	TGTGCCACCAGTGCGTTTGGGCGAGATGAGGTCAAGCCCCAGCATTTT
many	TRBV7-9	TRBJ2-3	TRBD2	CASTTGLAGETSTDTQYF	TGTGCCAGCACTACGGGGCTAGCGGGGGAGACCAGCACAGATACGCAGTATTTT
.	TRBV10-1	TRBJ1-6	.	CASSPILHF	TGCGCCAGCAGTCCAATCCTCCACTTT
.	TRBV13	TRBJ2-3	TRBD1	CASSLGTGGLNTQYF	TGTGCCAGCAGCTTAGGGACAGGGGGCCTGAATACGCAGTATTTT
.	TRBV3-1	TRBJ2-1	TRBD2	CASSQDEFGTSLYNEQFF	TGTGCCAGCAGCCAAGACGAGTTCGGGACTAGCCTTTACAATGAGCAGTTCTTC
.	TRBV7-9	TRBJ2-5	TRBD2	CASSPSTSGEETQHF	TGTGCCAGCAGCCCCTCGACTAGCGGGGAAGAGACCCAGCACTTC
many	TRBV7-8	TRBJ1-2	TRBD1	CASTPGQGNYGYTF	TGTGCCAGCACCCCGGGACAGGGCAACTATGGCTACACCTTC
.	TRBV15	TRBJ2-3	.	CATSRGPNPTDTQYF	TGTGCCACCAGCAGAGGTCCCAACCCCACAGATACGCAGTATTTT
many	TRBV27	TRBJ2-3	.	CASSTISVAAGVWGTDTQYF	TGTGCCAGCAGTACCATATCAGTGGCCGCAGGGGTGTGGGGCACAGATACGCAGTATTTT
.	TRBV7-9	TRBJ1-4	.	CASSLEEGSWEKLFF	TGTGCCAGCAGCTTGGAGGAGGGGTCGTGGGAAAAACTGTTTTTT
many	TRBV6-4	TRBJ2-1	TRBD2	CASSHRAGSSYNEQFF	TGTGCCAGCAGTCACCGAGCGGGGAGCTCCTACAATGAGCAGTTCTTC
.	TRBV6-2/TRBV6-3	TRBJ2-7	TRBD2	CASSYSSGAHEQYF	TGTGCCAGCAGTTACTCTAGCGGGGCCCACGAGCAGTACTTC
many	TRBV7-8	TRBJ1-2	.	CASSTLARGGGGYTF	TGTGCCAGCAGCACCCTCGCGCGGGGAGGGGGTGGCTACACCTTC
.	TRBV15	TRBJ2-3	TRBD2	CATSSSRLAGRTDTQYF	TGTGCCACCAGCAGTAGCCGACTAGCGGGTAGGACAGATACGCAGTATTTT
many	TRBV7-9	TRBJ2-1	.	CASSLRLFSQGEDEQFF	TGTGCCAGCAGCTTAAGGCTTTTCTCCCAAGGGGAGGATGAGCAGTTCTTC
few	TRBV19	TRBJ2-2	.	CASSAYTGELFF	TGTGCCAGTAGCGCTTACACCGGGGAGCTGTTTTTT
many	TRBV7-9	TRBJ2-1	TRBD1	CASSLRQGYNEQFF	TGTGCCAGCAGCTTACGACAGGGATACAATGAGCAGTTCTTC
few	TRBV29-1	TRBJ1-1	TRBD1	CSAHRWDRDTEAFF	TGCAGCGCCCATCGGTGGGACAGGGACACTGAAGCTTTCTTT
.	TRBV20-1	TRBJ2-7	TRBD2	CSARDWEERGGYEQYF	TGCAGTGCTCGGGATTGGGAAGAGCGGGGTGGCTACGAGCAGTACTTC
many	TRBV12-3/TRBV12-4	TRBJ2-5	TRBD2	CASSSTSGVRETQYF	TGTGCCAGCAGTTCGACTAGCGGGGTAAGAGAGACCCAGTACTTC
.	TRBV12-3/TRBV12-4	TRBJ1-2	.	CASSLLSWHLNGYTF	TGTGCCAGCAGTTTACTGTCGTGGCACCTGAATGGCTACACCTTC
few	TRBV6-6	TRBJ2-1	TRBD2	CASSHSGSTYNEQFF	TGTGCCAGCAGTCACAGCGGGAGCACCTACAATGAGCAGTTCTTC
many	TRBV14	TRBJ1-3	.	CASSLGQHSGNTIYF	TGTGCCAGCAGTCTTGGACAACACTCTGGAAACACCATATATTTT
.	TRBV25-1	TRBJ1-4	TRBD1	CASSDRGLGEKLFF	TGTGCCAGCAGTGACAGGGGGCTAGGGGAAAAACTGTTTTTT
many	TRBV19	TRBJ2-5	.	CASSTGGGRQETQYF	TGTGCCAGTAGTACAGGGGGTGGGAGGCAAGAGACCCAGTACTTC
many	TRBV4-2	TRBJ2-4	TRBD2	CASSPGLAGNIQYF	TGTGCCAGCAGCCCCGGACTAGCGGGGAACATTCAGTACTTC
.	TRBV7-9	TRBJ2-6	TRBD1	CASSSLDGTGFSGANVLTF	TGTGCCAGCAGCTCCCTGGACGGGACAGGGTTTTCTGGGGCCAACGTCCTGACTTTC
many	TRBV6-2/TRBV6-3	TRBJ2-1	TRBD1	CASSRGTGVNEQFF	TGTGCCAGCAGTAGGGGGACAGGGGTCAATGAGCAGTTCTTC
many	TRBV30	TRBJ1-2	.	CAWSPITGGRGYTF	TGTGCCTGGAGTCCAATAACTGGCGGCCGCGGCTACACCTTC
many	TRBV20-1	TRBJ1-3	.	CSASFGVGFNTIYF	TGCAGTGCTAGTTTCGGGGTCGGGTTCAACACCATATATTTT